This T cell receptor (beta chain) was recovered during a study of metastatic and nonmetastatic thyroid tumors. Study-level information: The authors compared repertoires across blood and tumor or nodule tissue from malignant and benign thyroid patients. The study's findings and limits: It was reportedly found that TCR beta diversity was significantly higher in malignant thyroid tumors than in benign nodules, a difference seen in both blood and tumor samples.

No patient received treatment before thyroid surgery. This clone was seen ten or more times. Its antigen remains unidentified. Methods used by the authors: It was from CDR3 differences across clinicopathological groups that a distant-metastasis classifier for papillary thyroid cancer was built. With MiXCR, TCRdb reprocessed the PCR reads. The V and J calls here are based on TCRdb, not the publication. The sample contains tens of thousands of clones, 12% of which appear only once. The V end was cut by 3 bases, the J end by 0 bases, with 9 bases between. This CDR3 comprises 15 residues. Germline lookup yields CDR1 MRHNA and CDR2 SNTAGT.

The rearrangement uses TRBV6-4 and TRBJ1-3; D unclear. This TCR was recovered from a female donor with papillary thyroid cancer or a benign thyroid nodule (not recorded which). Some clones in this sample may be carry-over from other donors' samples. The sample taken for sequencing was tumor tissue. DNA of the CDR3: TGTGCCAGCAGTGAAAATGGGGTCTCTGGAAACACCATATATTTT. Amino acids: CASSENGVSGNTIYF.